This TCR beta chain was captured in a study of molecular identifiers for immune sequencing clone quantification (dated by TCRdb to 2016 to 2019). Context from the whole study: For a replicate experiment, RNA from approximately 20,000 or 100,000 naive CD8 T cells was divided into five aliquots, of which four were sequenced. The study was a methods study using CD8 T cells to benchmark molecular-identifier clustering-based TCR repertoire sequencing (MIDCIRS) and TCR RNA copy counting. The paper's findings and limits, for the study overall: Spiked-in Jurkat TCR RNA equal to a single cell's worth was reported to be detectable even within 1,100,000 naive CD8 T cells. When barcode sub-clustering was not used, chimeric consensus sequences inflated TCR diversity, with chimeras reaching as high as 47%. Clones above 20 RNA copies held over 99% of molecules in CMV-specific effector cells but under 1% in naive cells. Highly expanded clone sizes could be underestimated if identical TCR molecules share a barcode. Modeling gave 3 to 3.5 recovered TCR RNA copies per cell versus roughly 10 by digital PCR, implying approximately 30% capture efficiency. The naive libraries included spiked-in Jurkat TCR RNA (10 copies' worth), and this Jurkat TCR RNA is not part of the donor repertoire.

The table lists this clonotype with a few counts. It lacks a known antigen. Per-base qualities were not stored, and no clone one base away is much larger. Libraries of naive CD8 T cells were built from anywhere between about 17,000 and 1,000,000 sorted cells, with 10%, 30% or 50% of the purified RNA used. Naive CD8 T cells were FACS-sorted as CD8+CD4-CCR7+CD45RA+ on a BD FACSAria II into RLT Plus buffer. Under 11 TCR copies' worth of Jurkat RNA were spiked into roughly 19,000-1,000,000 naive CD8 T cell samples to test detection sensitivity. Enrichment of CD8 T cells was performed with RosetteSep CD8+ T Cell Enrichment Cocktail and Ficoll-Paque, after which ACK red cell lysis was carried out. V loses 5 bases of germline sequence and J loses 7 bases, and the interval between the two ends is 12 bases. The CDR3 runs 14 amino acids, cysteine and phenylalanine included. Only the CDR3 DNA is retained, 42 bases long and in frame from the first base. CDR1 MNHEY and CDR2 SMNVEV were looked up in the germline V gene (reference sequence).

Libraries were constructed by PCR. TCRdb lists the instrument as Illumina HiSeq 4000. Bulk TCR libraries were generated as previously described, with the TCR primers listed in Table S5 used. The Qiagen AllPrep DNA/RNA kit was used to purify total RNA. Before any analysis, reads coming from multiple sequencing runs of the same library were combined into one pool. For the original study's pipeline: Reads were retained only if the reads had an exact TCR constant sequence, and the retained reads were trimmed to 150 nt and grouped according to their 12-nt molecular barcodes. Reads in each barcode group were sub-clustered using a 15% Levenshtein threshold, and a quality-weighted consensus sequence was built for each RNA molecule. Non-functional sequences were removed, as were lower-count sequences one edit away from another. Barcode sub-clusters with fewer than 20% of the maximum read count were removed, based on fitting two negative binomial distributions. TCRdb took the public reads, trimmed them with fastp at Q25, ran MiXCR for clone calling and kept in-frame beta chains. Rows are unified per CDR3 protein, each entry keeping the most common DNA and genes. TCRdb, not the original authors, processed these V and J calls. Present in this sample are some 650,000 distinct CDR3 sequences, about 20% of which were seen just once. Clones ranked in the top ten supply roughly 0.85% of the sample.

Material for sequencing was naive CD8+ T cells from blood, with Jurkat cell RNA spiked in. In the paper's terms, the cell subset or site label means: FACS-sorted CD8+CD4-CCR7+CD45RA+ naive T cells. The V and J segments used are TRBV27 and TRBJ1-6; too little of a D gene remains to name it. This receptor was taken from a human donor in good health. Some libraries in this study had Jurkat cell RNA spiked in. The CDR3 reads CASSPWSGNSPLHF. The nucleotides are TGTGCCAGCAGTCCATGGAGCGGGAATTCACCCCTCCACTTT.